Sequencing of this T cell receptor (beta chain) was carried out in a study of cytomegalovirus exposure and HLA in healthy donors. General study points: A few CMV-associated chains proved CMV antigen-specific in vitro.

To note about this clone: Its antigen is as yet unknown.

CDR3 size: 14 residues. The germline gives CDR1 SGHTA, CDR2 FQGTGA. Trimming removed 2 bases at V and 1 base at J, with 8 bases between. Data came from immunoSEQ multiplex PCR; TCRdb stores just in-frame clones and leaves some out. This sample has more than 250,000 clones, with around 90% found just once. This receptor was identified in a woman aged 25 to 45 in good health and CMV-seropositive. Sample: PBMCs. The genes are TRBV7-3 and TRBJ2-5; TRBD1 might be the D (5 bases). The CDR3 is CASSLLGAQETQYF. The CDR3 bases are TGTGCCAGCAGCTTACTAGGGGCCCAAGAGACCCAGTACTTC. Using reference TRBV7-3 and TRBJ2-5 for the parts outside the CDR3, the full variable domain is GAGVSQTPSNKVTEKGKYVELRCDPISGHTALYWYRQSLGQGPEFLIYFQGTGAADDSGLPNDRFFAVRPEGSVSTLKIQRTERGDSAVYLCASSLLGAQETQYFGPGTRLLVL.